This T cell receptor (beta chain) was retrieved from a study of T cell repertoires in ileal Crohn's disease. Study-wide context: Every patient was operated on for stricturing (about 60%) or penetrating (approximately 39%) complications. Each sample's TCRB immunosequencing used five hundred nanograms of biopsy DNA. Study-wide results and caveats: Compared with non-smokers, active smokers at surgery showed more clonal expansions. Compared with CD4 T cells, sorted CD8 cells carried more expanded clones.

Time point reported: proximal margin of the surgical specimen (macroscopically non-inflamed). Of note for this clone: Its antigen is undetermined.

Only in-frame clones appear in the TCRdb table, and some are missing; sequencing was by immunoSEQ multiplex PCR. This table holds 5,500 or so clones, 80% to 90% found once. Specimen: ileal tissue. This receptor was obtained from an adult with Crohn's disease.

This CDR3 reads CASSVDARVRSSGNTIYF. For the CDR3, the DNA is TGTGCCAGCAGCGTAGATGCAAGGGTAAGAAGCTCTGGAAACACCATATATTTT. This rearrangement joins TRBV9 to TRBJ1-3; D remains ambiguous. The germline V gene encodes CDR1 SGDLS and CDR2 YYNGEE. V was cut by 0 bases and J by 0 bases, with 16 bases left in between. The CDR3 has 18 residues.